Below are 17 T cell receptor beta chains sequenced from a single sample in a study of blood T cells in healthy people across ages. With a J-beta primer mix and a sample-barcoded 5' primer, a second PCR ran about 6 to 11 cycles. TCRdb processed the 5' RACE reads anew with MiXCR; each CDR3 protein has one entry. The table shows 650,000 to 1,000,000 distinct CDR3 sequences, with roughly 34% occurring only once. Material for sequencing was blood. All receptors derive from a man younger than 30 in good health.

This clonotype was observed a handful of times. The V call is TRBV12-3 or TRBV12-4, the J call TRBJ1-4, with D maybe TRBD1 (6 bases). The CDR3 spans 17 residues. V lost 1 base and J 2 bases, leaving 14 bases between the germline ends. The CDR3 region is CASSLGQGMGTNEKLFF. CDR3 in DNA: TGTGCCAGCAGTTTAGGGCAGGGGATGGGGACTAATGAAAAACTGTTTTTT.

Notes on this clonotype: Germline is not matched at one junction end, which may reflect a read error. The CDR3 region is CGARDGGDEQYF. The DNA for the CDR3 is TGCGGTGCTAGAGATGGGGGGGATGAGCAGTACTTC. The chain has TRBV20-1 and TRBJ2-5; 7 bases are a match to TRBD2. The CDR3 sequence is 12 residues long. Germline V gives CDR1 DFQATT, CDR2 SNEGSKA (reference sequence).

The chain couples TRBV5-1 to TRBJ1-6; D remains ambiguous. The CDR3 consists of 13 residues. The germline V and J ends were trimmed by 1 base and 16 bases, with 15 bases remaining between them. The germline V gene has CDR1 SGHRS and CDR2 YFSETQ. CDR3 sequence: CASSLPSSGTLHF. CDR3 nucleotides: TGCGCCAGCAGCTTGCCATCGTCGGGTACTCTCCACTTT.

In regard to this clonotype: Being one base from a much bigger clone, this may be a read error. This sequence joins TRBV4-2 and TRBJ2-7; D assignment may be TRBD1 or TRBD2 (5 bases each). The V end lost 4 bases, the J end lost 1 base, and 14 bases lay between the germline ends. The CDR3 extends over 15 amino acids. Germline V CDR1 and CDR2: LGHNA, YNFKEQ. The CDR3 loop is CASSLQGENSYEQYF. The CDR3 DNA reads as TGTGCCAGCAGCCTTCAGGGAGAAAATTCCTACGAGCAGTACTTC.

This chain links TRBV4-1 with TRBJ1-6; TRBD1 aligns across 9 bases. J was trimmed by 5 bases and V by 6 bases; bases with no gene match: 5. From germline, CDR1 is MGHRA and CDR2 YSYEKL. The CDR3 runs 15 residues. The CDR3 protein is CASRPRQGDNSPLHF. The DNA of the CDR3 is TGCGCCAGCAGACCTCGACAGGGGGATAATTCACCCCTCCACTTT.

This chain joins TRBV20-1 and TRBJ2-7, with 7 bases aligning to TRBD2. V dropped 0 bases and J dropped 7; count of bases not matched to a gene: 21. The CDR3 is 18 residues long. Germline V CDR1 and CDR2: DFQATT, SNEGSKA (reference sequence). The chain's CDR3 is CSARDGASGEVTYNEQYF. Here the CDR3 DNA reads TGCAGTGCTAGAGACGGTGCAAGCGGGGAGGTGACCTACAATGAGCAGTACTTC.

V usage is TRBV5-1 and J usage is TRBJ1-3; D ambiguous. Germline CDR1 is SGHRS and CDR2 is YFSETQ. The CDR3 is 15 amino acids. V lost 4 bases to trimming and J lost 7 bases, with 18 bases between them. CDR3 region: CASSTRTGLGNTIYF. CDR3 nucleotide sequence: TGCGCCAGCAGCACCCGGACCGGGCTGGGCAACACCATATATTTT. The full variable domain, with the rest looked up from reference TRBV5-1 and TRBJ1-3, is KAGVTQTPRYLIKTRGQQVTLSCSPISGHRSVSWYQQTPGQGLQFLFEYFSETQRNKGNFPGRFSGRQFSNSRSEMNVSTLELGDSALYLCASSTRTGLGNTIYFGEGSWLTVV.

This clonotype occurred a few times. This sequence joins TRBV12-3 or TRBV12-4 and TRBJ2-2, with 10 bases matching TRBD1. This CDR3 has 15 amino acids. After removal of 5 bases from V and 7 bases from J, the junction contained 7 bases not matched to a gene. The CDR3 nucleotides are TGTGCCAGCAGTCCGCCCGGGACAGGGGACGGGGAGCTGTTTTTT. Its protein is CASSPPGTGDGELFF.

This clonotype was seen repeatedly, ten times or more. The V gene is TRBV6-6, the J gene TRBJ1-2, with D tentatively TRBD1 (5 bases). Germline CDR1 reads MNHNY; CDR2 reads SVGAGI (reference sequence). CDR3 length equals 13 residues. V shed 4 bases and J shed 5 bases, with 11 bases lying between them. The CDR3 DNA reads TGTGCCAGCAGTTTGGGACGGAGGTATGGCTACACCTTC. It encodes CASSLGRRYGYTF.

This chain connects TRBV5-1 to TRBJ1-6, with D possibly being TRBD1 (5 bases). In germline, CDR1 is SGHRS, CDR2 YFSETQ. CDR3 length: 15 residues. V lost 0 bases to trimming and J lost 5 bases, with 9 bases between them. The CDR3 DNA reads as TGCGCCAGCAGCTTGGTGACAGACAATAATTCACCCCTCCACTTT. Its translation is CASSLVTDNNSPLHF.

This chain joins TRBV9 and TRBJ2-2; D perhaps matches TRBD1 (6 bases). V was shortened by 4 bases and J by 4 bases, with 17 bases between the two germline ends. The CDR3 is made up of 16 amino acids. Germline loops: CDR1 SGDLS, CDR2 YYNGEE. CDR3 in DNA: TGTGCCAGCAGCCAATCCGGGACACGGGTCACCGGGGAGCTGTTTTTT. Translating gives CASSQSGTRVTGELFF.

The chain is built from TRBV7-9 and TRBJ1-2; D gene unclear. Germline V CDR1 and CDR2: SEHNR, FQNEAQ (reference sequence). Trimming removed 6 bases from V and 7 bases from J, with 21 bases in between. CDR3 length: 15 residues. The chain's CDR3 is CASSHQRGQGIGYTF. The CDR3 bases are TGTGCCAGCAGTCATCAGCGAGGCCAAGGGATTGGCTACACCTTC.

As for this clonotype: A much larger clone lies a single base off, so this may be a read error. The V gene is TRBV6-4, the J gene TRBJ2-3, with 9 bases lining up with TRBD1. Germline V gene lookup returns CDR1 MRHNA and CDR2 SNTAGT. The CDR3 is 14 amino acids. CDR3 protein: CASRRTGDTDTRYF. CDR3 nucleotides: TGTGCCAGCAGAAGGACAGGGGACACAGATACGCGGTATTTT.

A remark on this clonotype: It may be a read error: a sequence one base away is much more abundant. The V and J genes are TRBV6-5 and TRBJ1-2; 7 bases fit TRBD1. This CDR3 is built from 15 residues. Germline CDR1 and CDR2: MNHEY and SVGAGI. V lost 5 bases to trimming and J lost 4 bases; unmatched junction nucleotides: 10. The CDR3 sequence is CASSTPTTGSYGYTF. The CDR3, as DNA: TGTGCCAGCAGTACCCCGACGACAGGGAGCTATGGCTACACCTTC.

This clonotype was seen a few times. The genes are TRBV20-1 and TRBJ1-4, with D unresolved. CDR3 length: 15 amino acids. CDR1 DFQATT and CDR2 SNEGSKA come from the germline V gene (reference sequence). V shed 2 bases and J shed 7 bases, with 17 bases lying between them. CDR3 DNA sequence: TGCAGTGCTAGACAGGATCTTGCTTTGAGTGAAAAACTGTTTTTT. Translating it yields CSARQDLALSEKLFF.

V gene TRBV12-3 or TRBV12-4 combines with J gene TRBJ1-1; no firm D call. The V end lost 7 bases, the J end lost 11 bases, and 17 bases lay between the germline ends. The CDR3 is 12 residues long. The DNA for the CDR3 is TGTGCCAGCAACTTCAACAAGGCCAGGGCTTTCTTT. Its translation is CASNFNKARAFF.

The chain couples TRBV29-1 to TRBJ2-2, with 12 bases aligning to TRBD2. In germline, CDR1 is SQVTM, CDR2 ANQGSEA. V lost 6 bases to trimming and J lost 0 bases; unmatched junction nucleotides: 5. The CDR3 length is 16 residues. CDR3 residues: CSVQGLAGSNTGELFF. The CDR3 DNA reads TGCAGCGTGCAGGGACTAGCGGGTTCGAACACCGGGGAGCTGTTTTTT.